The 24 T cell receptor beta chains presented below share a single source sample, sequenced in a study of OX40 agonist ivuxolimab in advanced cancers. Method: immunoSEQ multiplex PCR; TCRdb's copy keeps in-frame clones and lacks some. This sample carries around 56,000 clones, about four fifths of them seen once, and the ten largest clones take 4% to 5%. This material consisted of CD4+ or CD8+ T cells sorted from blood, taken in a trial of the OX40 agonist ivuxolimab. The source of these receptors is an adult with an advanced solid tumor such as melanoma, head and neck, liver or kidney cancer.

The chain has TRBV5-1 and TRBJ2-7; no definite D call. The CDR3 is 14 residues long. Germline CDR1 is SGHRS and CDR2 is YFSETQ. V was trimmed by 0 bases and J by 0 bases, leaving 7 bases between them. For the CDR3, the DNA is TGCGCCAGCAGCTTGGCGCTGGTCTCCTACGAGCAGTACTTC. Residues: CASSLALVSYEQYF.

This clone was detected only once. This chain joins TRBV4-1 and TRBJ2-7, with TRBD1 matching over 9 bases. Germline V gene lookup returns CDR1 MGHRA and CDR2 YSYEKL. The junction had 8 bases not matched to a gene; V was cut back by 0 bases and J by 5 bases. The CDR3 runs 16 residues. CDR3 DNA sequence: TGCGCCAGCAGCCAAGAAGTAGGACAGGGGTCACACGAGCAGTACTTC. It is translated as CASSQEVGQGSHEQYF.

This chain connects TRBV5-1 to TRBJ1-2; tentatively, D is TRBD1 (5 bases). V lost 4 bases, J lost 7 bases, and 14 bases lay in between. CDR3 length equals 13 residues. Germline loops: CDR1 SGHRS, CDR2 YFSETQ. The CDR3 DNA is TGCGCCAGCAGCCGATCAGGGACCTCTGGCTACACCTTC. This sequence encodes CASSRSGTSGYTF. The entire variable domain, with the rest obtained from reference TRBV5-1 and TRBJ1-2, is as follows: KAGVTQTPRYLIKTRGQQVTLSCSPISGHRSVSWYQQTPGQGLQFLFEYFSETQRNKGNFPGRFSGRQFSNSRSEMNVSTLELGDSALYLCASSRSGTSGYTFGSGTRLTVV.

The chain uses TRBV28 and TRBJ1-4, with 7 positions matching TRBD1. The CDR3 consists of 16 residues. Germline CDR1 and CDR2: MDHEN and SYDVKM. V trimming: 4 bases; J trimming: 3 bases; junction bases outside the gene matches: 8. CDR3 in amino acids: CASSSPGGMANEKLFF. The CDR3 DNA reads TGTGCCAGCAGTTCACCAGGGGGTATGGCTAATGAAAAACTGTTTTTT.

The chain recombines TRBV27 with TRBJ1-6, with TRBD1 matching over 8 bases. The germline CDR1 and CDR2 sequences are MNHEY and SMNVEV (reference sequence). The V gene end was trimmed by 6 bases and the J gene end by 0 bases; junction bases not matched to a gene: 4. The CDR3 consists of 16 residues. CDR3 region: CASRWTGRSYNSPLHF. The CDR3 DNA reads as TGTGCCAGCAGGTGGACAGGGCGCTCCTATAATTCACCCCTCCACTTT.

The rearrangement links TRBV28 to TRBJ2-7; D unclear. The CDR3 extends over 12 amino acids. Germline lookup yields CDR1 MDHEN and CDR2 SYDVKM. V gave up 3 bases and J gave up 7 bases, with 10 bases separating them. CDR3 sequence reads: CASSLLTREQYF. DNA for the CDR3: TGTGCCAGCAGTTTGTTGACCAGGGAGCAGTACTTC.

This chain links TRBV7-8 with TRBJ2-5; D gene ambiguous. The DNA matches TRBJ2-7 better at its end, which makes the J call doubtful. CDR3 length: 11 amino acids. Germline CDR1 SGHVS, CDR2 FQNEAQ. This CDR3 reads CASSPAGEQYF. The CDR3 DNA reads as TGTGCCAGCAGCCCAGCAGGCGAGCAGTACTTC.

The chain employs TRBV5-1 and TRBJ2-2; D uncertain. Looked up from germline, CDR1 is SGHRS and CDR2 is YFSETQ. The V and J ends lost 0 bases and 0 bases respectively, with 9 bases between them. This CDR3 has 16 residues. The CDR3 loop is CASSLVRAANTGELFF. Here the CDR3 DNA reads TGCGCCAGCAGCTTGGTCCGGGCGGCGAACACCGGGGAGCTGTTTTTT.

As regards this clone: Other DNA sequences in this specimen translate into the identical CDR3. The gene calls are TRBV9 and TRBJ1-1, with unresolved D. From germline, CDR1 is SGDLS and CDR2 YYNGEE. This CDR3 is 13 amino acids long. Trimming removed 0 bases from V and 5 bases from J, with 8 bases in between. The CDR3 DNA is TGTGCCAGCAGCGTAGGATCGGGGACTGAAGCTTTCTTT. As protein: CASSVGSGTEAFF. Filled out from reference TRBV9 and TRBJ1-1, the complete variable domain reads DSGVTQTPKHLITATGQRVTLRCSPRSGDLSVYWYQQSLDQGLQFLIQYYNGEERAKGNILERFSAQQFPDLHSELNLSSLELGDSALYFCASSVGSGTEAFFGQGTRLTVV.

In its sample, this clone was seen once. This sequence joins TRBV28 and TRBJ2-6, with TRBD1 matching 7 bases. With V trimmed by 7 bases and J by 2 bases, 5 bases remained unmatched. CDR1 is MDHEN, CDR2 SYDVKM, per germline. The CDR3 is 15 residues long. The CDR3 DNA sequence: TGTGCCAGCATAAGGACAGGTGCTGGGGCCAACGTCCTGACTTTC. Translating it yields CASIRTGAGANVLTF.

The chain employs TRBV10-1 and TRBJ2-1; tentative D call: TRBD1 (5 bases). This CDR3 is 15 amino acids long. Trimming removed 2 bases from V and 10 bases from J, with 18 bases in between. Germline assignment: CDR1 WNHNN and CDR2 SYGVQD (reference sequence). CDR3 DNA: TGCGCCAGCAGTGAGGGGGCGGCGGCCCTCATGGAGCAGTTCTTC. It translates to CASSEGAAALMEQFF.

This chain connects TRBV10-3 to TRBJ1-1; possibly TRBD1 for D (5 bases). Deletions cut 4 bases from V and 5 bases from J, with 11 bases between. CDR1 and CDR2 (germline): ENHRY, SYGVKD. There are 13 residues in the CDR3. The CDR3 nucleotides are TGTGCCATCAGTGTAGGGGAGGGGACTGAAGCTTTCTTT. Translated, it gives CAISVGEGTEAFF.

This chain joins TRBV2 and TRBJ1-2; D is undetermined. The CDR3 spans 17 residues. The V end lost 0 bases, the J end lost 1 base, and 15 bases lay between the germline ends. Germline CDR1 is SNHLY and CDR2 is FYNNEI. For the CDR3, the DNA is TGTGCCAGCAGTGAAGCGCGTCCAAATCGGGGTAACTATGGCTACACCTTC. This gives the protein CASSEARPNRGNYGYTF.

CDR3 in amino acids: CASSLPRTGGGYTF. CDR3 nucleotides: TGTGCCAGCAGCCTCCCACGGACTGGCGGGGGCTACACCTTC. The rearrangement joins TRBV6-6 to TRBJ1-2; D is uncertain. Trimming took off 6 bases at V and 8 bases at J, with 19 bases between the two ends. CDR1 MNHNY and CDR2 SVGAGI come from the germline V gene (reference sequence). The CDR3 runs to 14 residues.

The chain links TRBV6-6 to TRBJ1-2; TRBD1 might be the D (6 bases). V was clipped by 10 bases and J by 3 bases, with 15 bases between them. Germline CDR1 MNHNY, CDR2 SVGAGI (reference sequence). CDR3 size: 13 residues. In nucleotides, the CDR3 is TGTGCCACCATGGACAGTCCCCACTATGGCTACACCTTC. It specifies CATMDSPHYGYTF.

J is TRBJ2-7 and V is TRBV5-1; 9 nucleotides line up with TRBD2. The V gene end was trimmed by 4 bases and the J gene end by 0 bases; junction bases not matched to a gene: 2. In germline, CDR1 is SGHRS, CDR2 YFSETQ. The CDR3 is 14 residues long. CDR3 nucleotide sequence: TGCGCCAGCAGCGCGGGAGGGACCTCCTACGAGCAGTACTTC. Its translation: CASSAGGTSYEQYF.

The gene calls are TRBV4-1 and TRBJ1-4; D gene unclear. From germline, CDR1 is MGHRA and CDR2 YSYEKL. The CDR3 sequence is 16 residues long. The V end was cut by 4 bases, the J end by 7 bases, with 19 bases between. This CDR3 reads CASSPQTGGVVEKLFF. DNA of the CDR3: TGCGCCAGCAGCCCCCAAACGGGAGGAGTCGTTGAAAAACTGTTTTTT.

This chain links TRBV29-1 with TRBJ1-1; 7 bases agree with TRBD1. The V gene end was trimmed by 5 bases and the J gene end by 2 bases; junction bases not matched to a gene: 5. This CDR3 is built from 13 residues. CDR1 is SQVTM, CDR2 ANQGSEA, per germline. The CDR3 is CSVPGQLNTEAFF. In nucleotides, the CDR3 is TGCAGCGTTCCGGGACAGCTAAACACTGAAGCTTTCTTT.

This clone appeared a single time. This chain joins TRBV5-4 and TRBJ1-1; 7 bases match TRBD1. The CDR3 extends over 13 amino acids. From germline, CDR1 is SGHNT and CDR2 YYREEE (reference sequence). V shed 7 bases, J shed 6 bases, and the junction held 9 bases outside the gene matches. CDR3 DNA: TGTGCCAGCCGGAACCGACAGGGATCTGAAGCTTTCTTT. Its translation is CASRNRQGSEAFF.

The J gene is TRBJ2-5, the V gene TRBV11-2; D not resolved. This CDR3 is built from 11 residues. Germline V lookup: CDR1 SGHAT, CDR2 FQNNGV. The V end was cut by 5 bases, the J end by 5 bases, with 6 bases between. The CDR3 loop reads CASSPAETQYF. CDR3 in DNA: TGTGCCAGCAGCCCGGCGGAGACCCAGTACTTC.

The genes are TRBV9 and TRBJ1-4; 11 positions agree with TRBD1. After removal of 2 bases from V and 6 bases from J, the junction contained 6 bases not matched to a gene. This CDR3 is 16 amino acids long. The germline V gene has CDR1 SGDLS and CDR2 YYNGEE. The chain's CDR3 is CASSVGDRGVDEKLFF. CDR3 bases: TGTGCCAGCAGCGTCGGGGACAGGGGGGTTGATGAAAAACTGTTTTTT.

The chain is built from TRBV6-1 and TRBJ1-1, with D possibly being TRBD1 (5 bases). The CDR3 loop spans 13 amino acids. The ends were cut back, 8 bases at V and 2 bases at J, with 12 bases in the middle. The V gene's germline CDR1 is MNHNS and CDR2 SASEGT. The CDR3 region is CASGETDNTEAFF. CDR3 sequence (DNA): TGTGCCAGCGGCGAGACAGATAACACTGAAGCTTTCTTT.

The CDR3 loop is CASSETSGSFGEQYF. The DNA of the CDR3 is TGTGCCAGCAGCGAGACTAGCGGGAGTTTTGGCGAGCAGTACTTC. The chain carries TRBV9 and TRBJ2-7; 12 bases are shared with TRBD2. Per the germline V gene, CDR1 is SGDLS and CDR2 is YYNGEE. The CDR3 consists of 15 residues. Trimming removed 3 bases from V and 6 bases from J; junction bases left unmatched: 7. Complete variable domain (other parts from reference TRBV9 and TRBJ2-7): DSGVTQTPKHLITATGQRVTLRCSPRSGDLSVYWYQQSLDQGLQFLIQYYNGEERAKGNILERFSAQQFPDLHSELNLSSLELGDSALYFCASSETSGSFGEQYFGPGTRLTVT.

This clone turned up a few times. The genes are TRBV2 and TRBJ2-5; 8 bases are a match to TRBD2. V trimming: 4 bases; J trimming: 4 bases; junction bases outside the gene matches: 11. The CDR3 has 16 residues. CDR1 is SNHLY, CDR2 FYNNEI, per germline. CDR3 residues: CASSVTSVGFGETQYF. The DNA of the CDR3 is TGTGCCAGCAGTGTGACTAGCGTGGGATTCGGAGAGACCCAGTACTTC.